The 17 T cell receptor beta chains listed next were all sequenced from one sample in a study of blood T cell repertoires in COVID-19. Sequenced by immunoSEQ multiplex PCR; TCRdb stores in-frame clones only, minus some. The data hold roughly 87,000 clones, with more than 70% observed a single time. Sequencing used peripheral blood. These receptors were taken from a man between 60 and 75 years old with acute or convalescent COVID-19.

The chain combines TRBV3-1 (or the pseudogene TRBV3-2) with TRBJ1-3, with 8 bases lining up with TRBD1. With 0 bases clipped from V and 3 bases from J, the junction kept 4 bases outside the gene matches. This CDR3 has 16 residues. Germline values: CDR1 LGHDT, CDR2 YNNKEL (reference sequence). CDR3 protein: CASSQEPGGFGNTIYF. The CDR3 region has the DNA TGTGCCAGCAGCCAAGAACCAGGGGGCTTTGGAAACACCATATATTTT.

The chain uses TRBV9 and TRBJ1-1; possible D gene TRBD1, 6 bases. V lost 2 bases to trimming and J lost 11 bases, with 16 bases between them. CDR3 length equals 13 residues. Per the germline V gene, CDR1 is SGDLS and CDR2 is YYNGEE. CDR3 loop: CASSVKPDSEAFF. CDR3 in DNA: TGTGCCAGCAGCGTGAAACCGGACAGCGAGGCTTTCTTT.

The rearrangement uses TRBV12-3 or TRBV12-4 and TRBJ1-6, with D possibly TRBD1 on 6 matching bases. Trimming removed 5 bases from V and 7 bases from J, with 9 bases in between. CDR3 length: 13 residues. The CDR3 here is CASSRTVNSPLHF. The CDR3 region has the DNA TGTGCCAGCAGTAGGACAGTCAATTCACCCCTCCACTTT.

The rearrangement links TRBV5-6 to TRBJ2-7, with D maybe TRBD1 (5 bases). CDR3 length: 15 amino acids. Trimming cost V 0 bases and J 2 bases, with 12 bases left between them. Germline-derived CDR1 and CDR2 are SGHDT and YYEEEE. CDR3 sequence (DNA): TGTGCCAGCAGCTTGGATGTCAGGGCGGCCTACGAGCAGTACTTC. It encodes CASSLDVRAAYEQYF.

CDR3 bases: TGTGCCAGCAGCTCGGGACTAGCACAAAACACCGGGGAGCTGTTTTTT. It encodes CASSSGLAQNTGELFF. V is TRBV5-4 and J is TRBJ2-2, with 9 bases fitting TRBD2. CDR3 length equals 16 residues. Germline loops: CDR1 SGHNT, CDR2 YYREEE (reference sequence). The trim removed 3 bases at V and 2 bases at J, leaving 5 bases unmatched.

The V gene is TRBV19, the J gene TRBJ1-1; D is possibly TRBD1 (5 bases). The ends were cut back, 3 bases at V and 1 base at J, with 18 bases in the middle. The CDR3 spans 17 residues. Per the germline V gene, CDR1 is LNHDA and CDR2 is SQIVND (reference sequence). CDR3 nucleotides: TGTGCCAGTAGTATCCTGGCAGGGAGGGAGCCGAACACTGAAGCTTTCTTT. Its translation is CASSILAGREPNTEAFF.

The chain recombines TRBV27 with TRBJ2-2; 8 bases fit TRBD2. Losses at the gene ends were 3 bases for V and 2 bases for J; bases not matched to a gene: 2. CDR1 MNHEY and CDR2 SMNVEV come from the germline V gene (reference sequence). The CDR3 has 15 residues. CDR3 region: CASSLRGANTGELFF. DNA for the CDR3: TGTGCCAGCAGTTTGCGGGGGGCCAACACCGGGGAGCTGTTTTTT.

V is TRBV6-5 and J is TRBJ1-1; D is ambiguous. The CDR3 has 13 amino acids. From germline, CDR1 is MNHEY and CDR2 SVGAGI. V lost 6 bases to trimming and J lost 0 bases, with 8 bases between them. This CDR3 reads CASRWEMNTEAFF. Here the CDR3 DNA reads TGTGCCAGCAGGTGGGAGATGAACACTGAAGCTTTCTTT.

CDR3 loop: CASSFSHSGGSTDTQYF. The CDR3 nucleotides are TGTGCCAGCAGCTTTTCACATAGCGGGGGGAGCACAGATACGCAGTATTTT. The chain links TRBV9 to TRBJ2-3, with 10 positions matching TRBD2. The CDR3 spans 17 residues. V trimming: 4 bases; J trimming: 0 bases; junction bases outside the gene matches: 8. The germline V gene encodes CDR1 SGDLS and CDR2 YYNGEE.

This chain uses TRBV7-9 with TRBJ1-3; TRBD1 might be the D (6 bases). V lost 6 bases to trimming and J lost 0 bases, with 12 bases between them. This CDR3 is 15 amino acids long. The V gene's germline CDR1 is SEHNR and CDR2 FQNEAQ (reference sequence). The CDR3 coding sequence is TGTGCCAGCAGATATGGACAGACCTCTGGAAACACCATATATTTT. It encodes CASRYGQTSGNTIYF.

J is TRBJ1-3 and V is TRBV7-2; 10 bases agree with TRBD1. Germline V gives CDR1 SGHTA, CDR2 FQGNSA. CDR3 length: 14 amino acids. Trimming removed 5 bases from V and 8 bases from J; junction bases left unmatched: 6. CDR3 bases: TGTGCCAGCAGCCCCGGGACAGGGGTAGACACCATATATTTT. Amino acids: CASSPGTGVDTIYF.

This chain uses TRBV7-9 with TRBJ2-3; D is perhaps TRBD2 (7 bases). The CDR3 totals 15 residues. The V and J ends lost 5 bases and 4 bases respectively, with 16 bases between them. CDR1 SEHNR and CDR2 FQNEAQ come from the germline V gene (reference sequence). CDR3 region: CASSHGGRESDTQYF. The CDR3 region has the DNA TGTGCCAGCAGCCACGGGGGGCGGGAGTCAGATACGCAGTATTTT.

The DNA for the CDR3 is TGCAGCGCCAGGCGGGCCTTCACAGATACGCAGTATTTT. Translating gives CSARRAFTDTQYF. V is TRBV29-1 and J is TRBJ2-3, with a possible D match to TRBD2 (5 bases). Trimming removed 7 bases at V and 2 bases at J, with 13 bases between. Germline V gene sequence: CDR1 SQVTM, CDR2 ANQGSEA. CDR3 length: 13 amino acids.

This clone was seen a few times. V usage is TRBV7-9 and J usage is TRBJ2-7, with a tentative D call TRBD1 (5 bases). Germline V gene lookup returns CDR1 SEHNR and CDR2 FQNEAQ (reference sequence). The CDR3 extends over 15 amino acids. V lost 1 base, J lost 4 bases, and 14 bases lay in between. The DNA of the CDR3 is TGTGCCAGCAGCTTAGAGACAGCAATACTTTACGAGCAGTACTTC. This codes for CASSLETAILYEQYF.

The chain joins TRBV5-6 to TRBJ1-4; 8 positions agree with TRBD1. This CDR3 is 13 amino acids long. Per germline, CDR1 SGHDT and CDR2 YYEEEE. V trimming: 4 bases; J trimming: 8 bases; junction bases outside the gene matches: 4. The CDR3 here is CASSRGQAEKLFF. The CDR3 region has the DNA TGTGCCAGCAGCAGGGGACAGGCGGAAAAACTGTTTTTT.

The V call is TRBV11-2, the J call TRBJ2-7, with 11 bases aligning to TRBD1. Germline trimming cut 7 bases from V and 0 bases from J; bases unmatched to any gene: 5. Germline CDR1 and CDR2: SGHAT and FQNNGV. The CDR3 contains 15 residues. CDR3: CASNPGTGGSYEQYF. The CDR3 coding sequence is TGTGCCAGCAATCCCGGGACAGGGGGCTCCTACGAGCAGTACTTC. The full variable domain, in which reference TRBV11-2 and TRBJ2-7 provide the parts outside the CDR3, is EAGVAQSPRYKIIEKRQSVAFWCNPISGHATLYWYQQILGQGPKLLIQFQNNGVVDDSQLPKDRFSAERLKGVDSTLKIQPAKLEDSAVYLCASNPGTGGSYEQYFGPGTRLTVT.

This chain joins TRBV28 and TRBJ1-6, with D possibly TRBD1 on 5 matching bases. This CDR3 is built from 13 residues. V lost 4 bases and J 12 bases, leaving 13 bases between the germline ends. Germline-derived CDR1 and CDR2 are MDHEN and SYDVKM. CDR3 nucleotides: TGTGCCAGCAGTTCAGGGTATGAAGAACCCCTCCACTTT. It yields the protein CASSSGYEEPLHF.